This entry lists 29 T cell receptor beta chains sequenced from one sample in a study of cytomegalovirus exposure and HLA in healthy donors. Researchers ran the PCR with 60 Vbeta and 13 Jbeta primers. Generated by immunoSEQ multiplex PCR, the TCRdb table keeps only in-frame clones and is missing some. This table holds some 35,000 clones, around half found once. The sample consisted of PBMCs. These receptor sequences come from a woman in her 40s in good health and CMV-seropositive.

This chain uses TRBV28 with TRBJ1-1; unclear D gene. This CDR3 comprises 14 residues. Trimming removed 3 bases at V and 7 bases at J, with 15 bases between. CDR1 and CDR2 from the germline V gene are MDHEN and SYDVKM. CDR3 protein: CASSLVRTGDEAFF. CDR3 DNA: TGTGCCAGCAGTTTGGTACGGACGGGAGATGAAGCTTTCTTT.

The CDR3 here is CASSLGGENEQFF. CDR3 DNA sequence: TGTGCCAGCAGCTTAGGGGGGGAGAATGAGCAGTTCTTC. The chain combines TRBV11-2 with TRBJ2-1; a weak D match, TRBD2 (6 bases). The CDR3 covers 13 residues. Germline CDR1 reads SGHAT; CDR2 reads FQNNGV. Trimming removed 1 base from V and 7 bases from J, with 8 bases in between.

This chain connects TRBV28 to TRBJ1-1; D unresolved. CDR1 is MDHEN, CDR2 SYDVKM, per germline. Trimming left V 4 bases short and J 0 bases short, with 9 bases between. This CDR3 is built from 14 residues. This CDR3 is CASSSVRLNTEAFF. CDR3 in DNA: TGTGCCAGCAGTTCCGTCAGATTGAACACTGAAGCTTTCTTT.

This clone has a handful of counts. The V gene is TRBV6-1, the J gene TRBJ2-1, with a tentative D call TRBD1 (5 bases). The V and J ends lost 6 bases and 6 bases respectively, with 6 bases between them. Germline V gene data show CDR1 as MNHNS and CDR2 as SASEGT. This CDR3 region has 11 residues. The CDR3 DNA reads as TGTGCCAGCAGAAGGGGCAATGAGCAGTTCTTC. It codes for CASRRGNEQFF.

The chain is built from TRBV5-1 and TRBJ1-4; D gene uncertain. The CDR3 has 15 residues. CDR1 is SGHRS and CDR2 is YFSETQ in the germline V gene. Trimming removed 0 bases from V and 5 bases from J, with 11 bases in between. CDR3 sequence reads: CASSLVGAANEKLFF. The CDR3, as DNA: TGCGCCAGCAGCTTGGTTGGAGCGGCGAATGAAAAACTGTTTTTT.

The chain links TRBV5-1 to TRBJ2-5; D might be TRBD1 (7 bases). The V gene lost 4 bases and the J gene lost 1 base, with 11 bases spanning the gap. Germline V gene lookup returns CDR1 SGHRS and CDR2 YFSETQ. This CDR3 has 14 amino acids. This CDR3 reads CASSGGTAQETQYF. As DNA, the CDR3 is TGCGCCAGCAGCGGGGGGACAGCCCAAGAGACCCAGTACTTC.

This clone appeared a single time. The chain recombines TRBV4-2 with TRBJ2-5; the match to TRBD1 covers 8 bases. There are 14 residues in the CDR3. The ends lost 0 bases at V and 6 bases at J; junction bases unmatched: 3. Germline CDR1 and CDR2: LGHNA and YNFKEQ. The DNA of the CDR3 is TGTGCCAGCAGCCAAGATCAGGGGGCGAAGACCCAGTACTTC. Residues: CASSQDQGAKTQYF.

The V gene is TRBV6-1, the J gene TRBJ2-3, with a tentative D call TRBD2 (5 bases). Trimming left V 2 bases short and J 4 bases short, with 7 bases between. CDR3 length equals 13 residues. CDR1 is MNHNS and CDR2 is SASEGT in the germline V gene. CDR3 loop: CASSEYGADTQYF. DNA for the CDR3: TGTGCCAGCAGTGAATACGGGGCAGATACGCAGTATTTT.

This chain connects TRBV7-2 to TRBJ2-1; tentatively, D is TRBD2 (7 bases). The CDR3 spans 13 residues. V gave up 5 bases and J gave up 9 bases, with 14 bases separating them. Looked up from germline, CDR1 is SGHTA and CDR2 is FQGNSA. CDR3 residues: CASSQRRGGEQFF. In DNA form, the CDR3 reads TGTGCCAGCAGCCAGAGAAGGGGGGGTGAGCAGTTCTTC. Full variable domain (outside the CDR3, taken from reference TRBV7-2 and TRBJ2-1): GAGVSQSPSNKVTEKGKDVELRCDPISGHTALYWYRQSLGQGLEFLIYFQGNSAPDKSGLPSDRFSAERTGGSVSTLTIQRTQQEDSAVYLCASSQRRGGEQFFGPGTRLTVL.

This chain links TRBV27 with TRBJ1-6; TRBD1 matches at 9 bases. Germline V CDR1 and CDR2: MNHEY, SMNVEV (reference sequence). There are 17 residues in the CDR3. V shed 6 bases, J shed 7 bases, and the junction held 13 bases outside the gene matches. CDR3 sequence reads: CASRINRGQRQNSPLHF. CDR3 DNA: TGTGCCAGCAGGATAAACAGGGGGCAAAGACAAAATTCACCCCTCCACTTT.

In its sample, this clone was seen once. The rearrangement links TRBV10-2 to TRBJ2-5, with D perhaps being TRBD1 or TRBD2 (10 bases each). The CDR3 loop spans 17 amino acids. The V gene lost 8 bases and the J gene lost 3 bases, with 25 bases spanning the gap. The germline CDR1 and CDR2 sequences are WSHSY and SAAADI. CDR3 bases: TGCGCCAGCTCGACGGGACAGGGGCTAGCGGGGGAAGAGACCCAGTACTTC. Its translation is CASSTGQGLAGEETQYF.

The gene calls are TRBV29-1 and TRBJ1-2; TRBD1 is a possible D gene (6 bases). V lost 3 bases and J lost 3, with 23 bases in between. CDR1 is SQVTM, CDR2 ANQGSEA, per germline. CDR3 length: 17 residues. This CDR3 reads CSVDIGQQPGLYYGYTF. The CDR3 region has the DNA TGCAGCGTTGATATTGGACAGCAACCAGGACTTTACTATGGCTACACCTTC.

The CDR3 loop reads CASSVEGRGWDEQFF. DNA of the CDR3: TGTGCCAGCAGCGTAGAGGGCAGGGGGTGGGATGAGCAGTTCTTC. J is TRBJ2-1 and V is TRBV9; 7 bases line up with TRBD1. Germline V gives CDR1 SGDLS, CDR2 YYNGEE. Unmatched junction bases numbered 8, after V lost 0 bases and J lost 8 bases. This CDR3 comprises 15 residues.

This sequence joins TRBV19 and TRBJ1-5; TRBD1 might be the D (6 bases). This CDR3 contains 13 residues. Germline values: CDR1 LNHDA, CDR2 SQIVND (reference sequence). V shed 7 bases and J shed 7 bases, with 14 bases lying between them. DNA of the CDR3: TGTGCCAGTACAGGGGATCGATCCCAGCCCCAGCATTTT. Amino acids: CASTGDRSQPQHF.

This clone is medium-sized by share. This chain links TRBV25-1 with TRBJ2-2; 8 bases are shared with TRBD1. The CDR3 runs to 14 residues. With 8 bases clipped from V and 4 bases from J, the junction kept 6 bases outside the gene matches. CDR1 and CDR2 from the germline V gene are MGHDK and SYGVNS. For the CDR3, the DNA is TGTGCCAGCGCGGACAGGGCGGCCACCGGGGAGCTGTTTTTT. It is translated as CASADRAATGELFF.

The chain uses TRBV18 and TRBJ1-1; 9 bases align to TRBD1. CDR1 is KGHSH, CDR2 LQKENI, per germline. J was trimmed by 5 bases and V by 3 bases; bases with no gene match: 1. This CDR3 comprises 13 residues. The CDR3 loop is CASSPDRGTEAFF. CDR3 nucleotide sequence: TGTGCCAGCTCACCGGACAGGGGAACTGAAGCTTTCTTT.

CDR3 protein: CASSNPRQGANYGYTF. The DNA of the CDR3 is TGTGCCAGTAGTAACCCGCGACAGGGTGCTAACTATGGCTACACCTTC. The chain combines TRBV19 with TRBJ1-2; 7 bases fit TRBD1. The CDR3 length is 16 residues. Germline CDR1 LNHDA, CDR2 SQIVND (reference sequence). V lost 4 bases to trimming and J lost 0 bases; unmatched junction nucleotides: 8.

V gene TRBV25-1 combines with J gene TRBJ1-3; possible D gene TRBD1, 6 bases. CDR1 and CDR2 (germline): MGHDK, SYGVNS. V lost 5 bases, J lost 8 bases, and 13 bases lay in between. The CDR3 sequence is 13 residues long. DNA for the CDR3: TGTGCCAGCAGTCAAACAGGGAGCGACACCATATATTTT. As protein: CASSQTGSDTIYF.

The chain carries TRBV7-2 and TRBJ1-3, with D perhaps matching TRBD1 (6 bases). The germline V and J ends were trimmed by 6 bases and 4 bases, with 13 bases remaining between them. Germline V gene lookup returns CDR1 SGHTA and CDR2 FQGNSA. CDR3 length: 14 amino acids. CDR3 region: CASRIAGAGNTIYF. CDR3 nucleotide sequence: TGTGCCAGCAGGATAGCGGGGGCAGGAAACACCATATATTTT.

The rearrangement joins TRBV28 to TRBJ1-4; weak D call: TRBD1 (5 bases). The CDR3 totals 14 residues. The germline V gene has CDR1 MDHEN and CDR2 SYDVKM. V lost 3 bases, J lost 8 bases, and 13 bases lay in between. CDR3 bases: TGTGCCAGCAGTTTTCAAGGGGTTTTGGAAAAACTGTTTTTT. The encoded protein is CASSFQGVLEKLFF.

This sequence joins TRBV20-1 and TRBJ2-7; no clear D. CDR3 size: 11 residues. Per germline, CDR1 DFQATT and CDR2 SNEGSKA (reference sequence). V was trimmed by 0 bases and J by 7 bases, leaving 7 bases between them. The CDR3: CSARDLREQYF. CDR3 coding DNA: TGCAGTGCTAGAGATTTGAGGGAGCAGTACTTC.

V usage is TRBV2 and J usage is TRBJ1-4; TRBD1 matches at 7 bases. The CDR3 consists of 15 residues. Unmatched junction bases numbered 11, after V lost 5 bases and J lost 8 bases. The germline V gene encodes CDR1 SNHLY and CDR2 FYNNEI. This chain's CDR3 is CASSSQGGVGEKLFF. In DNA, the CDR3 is TGTGCCAGCAGTTCACAAGGGGGCGTAGGGGAAAAACTGTTTTTT.

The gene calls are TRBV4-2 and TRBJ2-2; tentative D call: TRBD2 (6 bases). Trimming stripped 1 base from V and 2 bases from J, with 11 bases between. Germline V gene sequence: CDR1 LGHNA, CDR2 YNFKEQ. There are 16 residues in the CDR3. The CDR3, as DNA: TGTGCCAGCAGCCAAGTCATAGGGACTAACACCGGGGAGCTGTTTTTT. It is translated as CASSQVIGTNTGELFF.

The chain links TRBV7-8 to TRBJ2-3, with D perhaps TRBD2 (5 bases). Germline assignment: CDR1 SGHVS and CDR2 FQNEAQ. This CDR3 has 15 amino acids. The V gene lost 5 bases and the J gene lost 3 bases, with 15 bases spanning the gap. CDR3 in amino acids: CASSRSNGNTDTQYF. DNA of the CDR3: TGTGCCAGCAGCCGATCAAACGGGAATACAGATACGCAGTATTTT.

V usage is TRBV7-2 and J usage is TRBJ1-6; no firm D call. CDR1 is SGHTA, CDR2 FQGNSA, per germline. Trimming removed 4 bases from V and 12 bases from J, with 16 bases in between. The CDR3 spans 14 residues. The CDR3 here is CASSSQREELPLHF. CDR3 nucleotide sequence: TGTGCCAGCAGCTCCCAGCGGGAGGAGTTACCCCTCCACTTT. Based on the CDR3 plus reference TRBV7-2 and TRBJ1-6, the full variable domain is GAGVSQSPSNKVTEKGKDVELRCDPISGHTALYWYRQSLGQGLEFLIYFQGNSAPDKSGLPSDRFSAERTGGSVSTLTIQRTQQEDSAVYLCASSSQREELPLHFGNGTRLTVT.

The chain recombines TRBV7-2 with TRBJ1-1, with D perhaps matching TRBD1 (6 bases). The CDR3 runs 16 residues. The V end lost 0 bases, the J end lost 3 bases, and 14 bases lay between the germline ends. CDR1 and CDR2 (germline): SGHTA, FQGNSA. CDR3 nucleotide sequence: TGTGCCAGCAGCTTAGCGGACAGTCTTAGAGACACTGAAGCTTTCTTT. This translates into CASSLADSLRDTEAFF.

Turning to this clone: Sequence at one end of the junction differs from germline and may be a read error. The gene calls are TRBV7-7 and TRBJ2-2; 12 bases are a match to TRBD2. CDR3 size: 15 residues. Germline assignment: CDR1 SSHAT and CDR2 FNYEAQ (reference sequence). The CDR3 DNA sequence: TGTGCTAGCAGCTCTAGCGGGGGGGCGTCCGGGGAGCTGTTTTTT. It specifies CASSSSGGASGELFF. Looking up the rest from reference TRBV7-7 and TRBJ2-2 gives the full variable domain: GAGVSQSPRYKVTKRGQDVTLRCDPISSHATLYWYQQALGQGPEFLTYFNYEAQPDKSGLPSDRFSAERPEGSISTLTIQRTEQRDSAMYRCASSSSGGASGELFFGEGSRLTVL.

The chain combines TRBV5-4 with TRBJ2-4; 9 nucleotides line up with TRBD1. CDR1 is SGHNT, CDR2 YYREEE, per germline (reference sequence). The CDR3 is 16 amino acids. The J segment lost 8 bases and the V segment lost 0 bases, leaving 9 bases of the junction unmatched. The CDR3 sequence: CASSLAGTGLRDIQYF. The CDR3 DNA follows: TGTGCCAGCAGCTTGGCCGGGACAGGGTTAAGGGACATTCAGTACTTC.

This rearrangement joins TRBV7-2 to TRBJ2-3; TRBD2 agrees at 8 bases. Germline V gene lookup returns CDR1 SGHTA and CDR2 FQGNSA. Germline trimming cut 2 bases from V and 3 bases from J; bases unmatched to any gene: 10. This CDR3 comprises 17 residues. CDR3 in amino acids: CASSLRRTGGQTDTQYF. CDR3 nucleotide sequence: TGTGCCAGCAGCTTAAGAAGAACGGGGGGGCAAACAGATACGCAGTATTTT.